This TCR beta chain was profiled in a study of shared clonotypes between healthy human individuals. Deletions cut 1 base from V and 4 bases from J, with 14 bases between. This CDR3 comprises 15 residues. The germline CDR1 and CDR2 sequences are LGHNA and YSLEER. Libraries were prepared by immunoSEQ multiplex PCR; TCRdb keeps only in-frame clonotypes and omits some of them. The sample includes over a million clones, about 84% seen only once; the top ten take roughly 0.62%. Every one of the donors was a Caucasian adult that lived in Nashville, Tennessee. The sequenced sample consisted of memory CD4+ T cells from PBMCs. Subset of the sample: CD45RA-negative fraction. V is TRBV4-3 and J is TRBJ2-7; maybe TRBD2 (6 bases). This clonotype originated in a man aged 18 to 35 in good health. Some clones in this sample may be carry-over from other donors' samples. CDR3 region: CASSQGVNGGYEQYF. The DNA of the CDR3 is TGCGCCAGCAGCCAAGGGGTCAACGGGGGATACGAGCAGTACTTC.